These 4 T cell receptor beta chains share one sample of origin, sequenced in a study of blood T cell repertoires in COVID-19. Using immunoSEQ multiplex PCR, the repertoire was profiled, and TCRdb retains in-frame clones only, with some absent. The repertoire holds roughly 38,000 clones, with 76% as singletons. Sequencing used peripheral blood. The receptors were gathered from a man in his 70s with active or convalescent COVID-19.

This chain links TRBV2 with TRBJ1-3; TRBD1 might be the D (6 bases). V lost 9 bases to trimming and J lost 0 bases, with 18 bases between them. CDR1 SNHLY and CDR2 FYNNEI come from the germline V gene. The CDR3 has 16 residues. The CDR3: CASRTDRISSGNTIYF. DNA of the CDR3: TGTGCCAGTCGAACTGACAGGATAAGCTCTGGAAACACCATATATTTT.

The chain employs TRBV2 and TRBJ2-5; D is uncertain. CDR1 is SNHLY and CDR2 is FYNNEI in the germline V gene. V lost 7 bases and J 10 bases, leaving 19 bases between the germline ends. The CDR3 is made up of 13 amino acids. CDR3 in amino acids: CASTDYVTGNQYF. Here the CDR3 DNA reads TGTGCCAGCACGGATTACGTGACTGGCAACCAGTACTTC.

This chain links TRBV29-1 with TRBJ2-4; a possible D gene is TRBD2 (6 bases). Trimming cost V 4 bases and J 0 bases, with 7 bases left between them. The CDR3 runs 13 residues. Per the germline V gene, CDR1 is SQVTM and CDR2 is ANQGSEA. The CDR3 coding sequence is TGCAGCGTTGGGGGGGTAGCCAAAAACATTCAGTACTTC. Its protein is CSVGGVAKNIQYF. Filled out from reference TRBV29-1 and TRBJ2-4, the complete variable domain reads SAVISQKPSRDICQRGTSLTIQCQVDSQVTMMFWYRQQPGQSLTLIATANQGSEATYESGFVIDKFPISRPNLTFSTLTVSNMSPEDSSIYLCSVGGVAKNIQYFGAGTRLSVL.

The genes are TRBV21-1 and TRBJ2-1; the table assigns TRBD1, which was not confirmed against the DNA. TRBV21-1 constitutes a pseudogene. CDR3 length: 12 residues. This CDR3 reads CASSIHRGEQFF. The CDR3 DNA is TGTGCCAGCAGCATTCACAGGGGAGAGCAGTTCTTC.